This T cell receptor (beta chain) comes out of a study of cytomegalovirus exposure and HLA in healthy donors. Background on the study: The Caucasian-associated ancestry cluster held around four fifths of around 380 genotyped donors.

To note about this clone: The antigen is unknown.

The PCR was carried out with 60 Vbeta primers and 13 Jbeta primers. Repertoires were generated with immunoSEQ multiplex PCR, while TCRdb's copy carries only in-frame clones and drops some. Among about 85,000 clones listed, about 80% were seen once. Study-wide results and caveats: With further analysis later on, most CMV-associated TCR beta chains appeared HLA-restricted. Testing in vitro showed a few CMV-associated chains specific for CMV antigens. The number of N-insertions in an Asian-associated ancestry cluster was reportedly below the 666-donor mean in a later analysis.

This receptor was identified in a woman in her forties or fifties in good health and CMV-seropositive. Material: PBMCs.

The CDR3 DNA follows: TGTGCCAGCAGTGACTCAGCGGGAGTGGTTCCCAATGAGCAGTTCTTC. Translated: CASSDSAGVVPNEQFF. This chain uses TRBV6-4 with TRBJ2-1; 8 positions agree with TRBD2. The germline gives CDR1 MRHNA, CDR2 SNTAGT. V lost 0 bases to trimming and J lost 6 bases; unmatched junction nucleotides: 7. This CDR3 is 16 amino acids long.